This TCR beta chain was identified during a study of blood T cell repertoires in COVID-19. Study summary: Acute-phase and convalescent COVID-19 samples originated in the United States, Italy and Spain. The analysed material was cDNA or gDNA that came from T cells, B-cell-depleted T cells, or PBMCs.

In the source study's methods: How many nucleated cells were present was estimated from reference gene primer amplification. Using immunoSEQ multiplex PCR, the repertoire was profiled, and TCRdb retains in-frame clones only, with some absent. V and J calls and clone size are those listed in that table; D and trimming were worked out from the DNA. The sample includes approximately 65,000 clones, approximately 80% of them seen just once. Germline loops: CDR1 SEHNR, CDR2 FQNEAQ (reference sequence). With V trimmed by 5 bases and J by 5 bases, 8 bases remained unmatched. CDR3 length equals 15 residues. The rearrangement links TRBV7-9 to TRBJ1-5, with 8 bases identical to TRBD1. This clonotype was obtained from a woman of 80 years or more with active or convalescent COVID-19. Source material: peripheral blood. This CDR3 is CASSRDRIGYQPQHF. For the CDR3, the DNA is TGTGCCAGCAGCCGGGACAGGATTGGGTATCAGCCCCAGCATTTT.